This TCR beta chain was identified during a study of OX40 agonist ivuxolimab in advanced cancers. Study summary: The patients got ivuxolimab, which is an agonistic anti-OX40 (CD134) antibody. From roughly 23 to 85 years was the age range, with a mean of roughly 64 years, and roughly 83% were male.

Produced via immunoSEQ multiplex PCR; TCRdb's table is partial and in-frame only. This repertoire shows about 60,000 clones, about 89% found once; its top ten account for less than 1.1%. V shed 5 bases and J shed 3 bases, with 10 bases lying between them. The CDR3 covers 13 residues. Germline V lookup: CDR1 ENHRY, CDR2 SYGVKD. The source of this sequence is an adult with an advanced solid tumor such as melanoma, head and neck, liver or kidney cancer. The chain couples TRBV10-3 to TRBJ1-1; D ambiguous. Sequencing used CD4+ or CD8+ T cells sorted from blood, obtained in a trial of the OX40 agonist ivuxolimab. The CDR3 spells CAISKDGYTEAFF. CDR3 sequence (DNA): TGTGCCATCAGTAAAGACGGGTACACTGAAGCTTTCTTT.